The sequence of this T cell receptor (beta chain) was determined in a study of identical twins. Overall study findings and caveats: Sequences that were beta out-of-frame showed weaker excess twin sharing.

Looked up from germline, CDR1 is MNHEY and CDR2 is SVGAGI. Germline trimming cut 2 bases from V and 2 bases from J; bases unmatched to any gene: 11. This CDR3 is built from 18 residues. Unique molecular identifiers were in the cDNA, with template-switch universal primer binding. TCRdb itself ran the 5' RACE reads through MiXCR, one entry per CDR3 protein. Found here are around 290,000 distinct CDR3 sequences, 9.5% of them singletons; the top ten hold approximately 6.5%. The table lists this clonotype with many counts. Antigen unknown. These data were also filed under a second study, of yellow fever vaccine responses in identical twins.

Sequencing used CD8+ T cells sorted from blood. The J gene is TRBJ2-3, the V gene TRBV6-5, with 9 bases matching TRBD2. The receptor's source is a woman in her late teens or twenties in good health. The DNA for the CDR3 is TGTGCCAGCAGTTACCTGTTCGGGGCTAGCGGGGACACAGATACGCAGTATTTT. This codes for CASSYLFGASGDTDTQYF.